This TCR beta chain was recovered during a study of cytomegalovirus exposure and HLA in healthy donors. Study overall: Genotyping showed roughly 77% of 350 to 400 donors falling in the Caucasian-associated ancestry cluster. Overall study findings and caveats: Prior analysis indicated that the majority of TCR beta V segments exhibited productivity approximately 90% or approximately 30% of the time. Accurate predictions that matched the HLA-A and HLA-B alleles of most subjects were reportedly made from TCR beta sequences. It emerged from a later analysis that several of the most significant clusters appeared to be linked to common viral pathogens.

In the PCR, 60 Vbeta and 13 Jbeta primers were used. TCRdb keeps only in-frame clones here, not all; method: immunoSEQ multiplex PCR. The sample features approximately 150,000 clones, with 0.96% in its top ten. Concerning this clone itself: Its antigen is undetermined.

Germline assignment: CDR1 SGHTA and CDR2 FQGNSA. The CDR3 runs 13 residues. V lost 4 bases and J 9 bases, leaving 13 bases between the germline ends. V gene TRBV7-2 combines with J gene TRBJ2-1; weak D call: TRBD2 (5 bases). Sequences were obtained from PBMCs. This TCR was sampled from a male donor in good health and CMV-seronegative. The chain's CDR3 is CASSSRISGEQFF. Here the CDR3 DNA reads TGTGCCAGCAGCTCCCGCATCAGCGGTGAGCAGTTCTTC. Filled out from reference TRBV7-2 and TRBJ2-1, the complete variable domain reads GAGVSQSPSNKVTEKGKDVELRCDPISGHTALYWYRQSLGQGLEFLIYFQGNSAPDKSGLPSDRFSAERTGGSVSTLTIQRTQQEDSAVYLCASSSRISGEQFFGPGTRLTVL.